The clone carrying this T cell receptor beta chain was observed a handful of times. Clones were sequenced by immunoSEQ multiplex PCR, and TCRdb holds only the in-frame ones, with some missing. Here the sample spans approximately 120,000 clones, more than 60% being singletons. The sample belongs to a study of blood T cell repertoires in COVID-19. About the research overall: Sources were T cells, B-cell-depleted T cells, or PBMCs; the material itself was cDNA or gDNA.

The germline V gene encodes CDR1 MGHDK and CDR2 SYGVNS. CDR3 length: 14 residues. With V trimmed by 4 bases and J by 3 bases, 3 bases remained unmatched. The sample was peripheral blood. The origin of this receptor is a woman in her 70s with acute or convalescent COVID-19. J is TRBJ2-5 and V is TRBV25-1; 9 bases are a match to TRBD2. This chain's CDR3 is CASSGASGKETQYF. As DNA, the CDR3 is TGTGCCAGCAGTGGGGCTAGCGGGAAAGAGACCCAGTACTTC.